This TCR beta chain comes out of a study of blood T cell repertoires in COVID-19. The CDR3 contains 14 residues. Germline loops: CDR1 SNHLY, CDR2 FYNNEI. This clone appeared a single time. Mismatch with germline at one junction end may stem from a read error. Libraries were prepared by immunoSEQ multiplex PCR; TCRdb keeps only in-frame clonotypes and omits some of them. This table has 160,000 or so clones, around 74% appearing once. Sequencing input: peripheral blood. The V and J genes are TRBV2 and TRBJ1-4; D remains unclear. The origin of this receptor is a woman aged 55-69 years with COVID-19, enrolled during active disease. The CDR3 DNA reads TGTGCCAGCAGTGAGGGAGCAACCAATGAAAAACTGTTTTTT. Translation: CASSEGATNEKLFF.